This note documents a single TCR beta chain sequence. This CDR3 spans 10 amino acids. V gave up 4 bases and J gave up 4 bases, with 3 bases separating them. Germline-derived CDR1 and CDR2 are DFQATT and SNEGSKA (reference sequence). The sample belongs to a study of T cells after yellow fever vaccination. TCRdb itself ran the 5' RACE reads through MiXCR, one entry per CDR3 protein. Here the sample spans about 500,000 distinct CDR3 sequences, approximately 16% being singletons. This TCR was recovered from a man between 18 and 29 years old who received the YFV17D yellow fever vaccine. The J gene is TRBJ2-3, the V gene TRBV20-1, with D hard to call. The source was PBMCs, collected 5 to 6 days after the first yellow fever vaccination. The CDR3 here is CSATSDTQYF. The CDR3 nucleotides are TGCAGTGCTACCTCAGATACGCAGTATTTT.